The 19 T cell receptor beta chains in this list originate from one sample, sequenced in a study of T cell responses to AZD1222 COVID-19 vaccine. Profiling relied on immunoSEQ multiplex PCR, and the TCRdb table lists in-frame clones only, not all of them. The sample includes around 140,000 clones, about 90% of them seen just once. The sequences come from peripheral blood, collected on day 0 of AZD1222 vaccination. These receptors were taken from an adult in good health.

The chain employs TRBV7-8 and TRBJ2-5; 8 bases fit TRBD1. The CDR3 contains 16 residues. V dropped 5 bases and J dropped 1; count of bases not matched to a gene: 9. The germline V gene encodes CDR1 SGHVS and CDR2 FQNEAQ. CDR3: CASSPLAGQGQETQYF. CDR3 sequence (DNA): TGTGCCAGCAGCCCGTTAGCCGGACAGGGCCAAGAGACCCAGTACTTC.

The chain carries TRBV5-1 and TRBJ2-7; D tentatively reads TRBD1 or TRBD2 (6 bases each). Trimming left V 0 bases short and J 3 bases short, with 13 bases between. Germline V gene sequence: CDR1 SGHRS, CDR2 YFSETQ. This CDR3 region has 15 residues. Here the CDR3 reads CASSLEGGAGYEQYF. The CDR3 region has the DNA TGCGCCAGCAGCTTGGAGGGGGGAGCGGGCTACGAGCAGTACTTC.

The CDR3 is CASSNPGRTDTQYF. The CDR3 DNA reads as TGCGCCAGCAGCAACCCGGGCCGCACAGATACGCAGTATTTT. The V call is TRBV5-1, the J call TRBJ2-3, with D unresolved. The V end was cut by 4 bases, the J end by 1 base, with 10 bases between. CDR1 and CDR2 from the germline V gene are SGHRS and YFSETQ. This CDR3 is 14 amino acids long.

This chain links TRBV2 with TRBJ2-2; D may be TRBD2 (6 bases). Germline-derived CDR1 and CDR2 are SNHLY and FYNNEI. The CDR3 sequence is 14 residues long. With 6 bases removed from V and 1 base from J, the gap between germline ends came to 9 bases. The CDR3 bases are TGTGCCAGCAGGGGACTCCTGAACACCGGGGAGCTGTTTTTT. This translates into CASRGLLNTGELFF.

This sequence joins TRBV7-2 and TRBJ2-5; no clear D. V lost 1 base, J lost 0 bases, and 3 bases lay in between. Per germline, CDR1 SGHTA and CDR2 FQGNSA. The CDR3 spans 13 residues. The CDR3, as DNA: TGTGCCAGCAGCTTAGACAACCAAGAGACCCAGTACTTC. It encodes CASSLDNQETQYF.

The rearrangement uses TRBV7-9 and TRBJ1-1; 7 nucleotides line up with TRBD1. V lost 6 bases to trimming and J lost 3 bases; unmatched junction nucleotides: 16. Germline V gene sequence: CDR1 SEHNR, CDR2 FQNEAQ (reference sequence). The CDR3 spans 17 residues. CDR3 residues: CASRTFWAHQGDTEAFF. CDR3 DNA sequence: TGTGCCAGCAGAACCTTTTGGGCTCACCAGGGGGACACTGAAGCTTTCTTT.

The chain couples TRBV6-5 to TRBJ2-1; 9 nucleotides match TRBD2. Germline CDR1 reads MNHEY; CDR2 reads SVGAGI. There are 13 residues in the CDR3. V shed 6 bases, J shed 8 bases, and the junction held 5 bases outside the gene matches. This chain's CDR3 is CASRRREGYEQFF. CDR3 nucleotide sequence: TGTGCCAGCAGGAGGCGGGAGGGGTATGAGCAGTTCTTC.

The gene calls are TRBV19 and TRBJ2-3; 11 bases line up with TRBD2. Germline assignment: CDR1 LNHDA and CDR2 SQIVND (reference sequence). This CDR3 has 15 amino acids. After removal of 10 bases from V and 3 bases from J, the junction contained 9 bases not matched to a gene. CDR3 residues: CATGTSGSRTDTQYF. As DNA, the CDR3 is TGTGCCACGGGAACTAGCGGGAGCAGAACAGATACGCAGTATTTT.

The V call is TRBV4-3, the J call TRBJ1-2; TRBD1 matches at 7 bases. This CDR3 is 16 amino acids long. In germline, CDR1 is LGHNA, CDR2 YSLEER. Trimming removed 0 bases from V and 3 bases from J; junction bases left unmatched: 7. The DNA for the CDR3 is TGCGCCAGCAGCCAAGAAGGGGCAGGGGGGGACTATGGCTACACCTTC. Its translation: CASSQEGAGGDYGYTF.

The chain links TRBV28 to TRBJ1-2, with D hard to call. The CDR3 extends over 14 amino acids. V was clipped by 6 bases and J by 8 bases, with 19 bases between them. Germline V gene lookup returns CDR1 MDHEN and CDR2 SYDVKM. The CDR3 spells CASSPPAVSQGYTF. The DNA of the CDR3 is TGTGCCAGCAGCCCCCCGGCTGTCTCCCAGGGCTACACCTTC.

This sequence joins TRBV27 and TRBJ2-3; 10 bases are a match to TRBD2. The CDR3 has 14 residues. J was trimmed by 1 base and V by 7 bases; bases with no gene match: 2. CDR1 is MNHEY, CDR2 SMNVEV, per germline (reference sequence). The CDR3 protein is CASIGTSGTDTQYF. For the CDR3, the DNA is TGTGCCAGCATAGGGACTAGCGGCACAGATACGCAGTATTTT.

The gene calls are TRBV19 and TRBJ2-3; 7 bases align to TRBD1. V was clipped by 7 bases and J by 2 bases; unmatched bases: 6. Germline-derived CDR1 and CDR2 are LNHDA and SQIVND (reference sequence). The CDR3 is 14 amino acids. The CDR3 reads CASTQDRFTDTQYF. In nucleotides, the CDR3 is TGTGCCAGTACCCAGGACAGGTTCACAGATACGCAGTATTTT.

The V and J genes are TRBV28 and TRBJ1-5, with TRBD1 matching over 8 bases. V trimming: 3 bases; J trimming: 6 bases; junction bases outside the gene matches: 13. CDR1 and CDR2 from the germline V gene are MDHEN and SYDVKM. The CDR3 runs to 17 residues. The CDR3 DNA reads TGTGCCAGCAGTTTGCCATTTCAGGGGGCGCAGGGTCAGCCCCAGCATTTT. Residues: CASSLPFQGAQGQPQHF.

The rearrangement joins TRBV2 to TRBJ1-2; unclear D gene. V was cut by 4 bases and J by 8 bases, with 26 bases left in between. The CDR3 extends over 17 amino acids. Germline assignment: CDR1 SNHLY and CDR2 FYNNEI. CDR3 bases: TGTGCCAGCAGTGTGATGGAAGGGCGGGCCATGGGCGAAGGCTACACCTTC. This translates into CASSVMEGRAMGEGYTF.

The chain recombines TRBV3-1 (or the pseudogene TRBV3-2) with TRBJ2-1, with 8 positions matching TRBD2. Germline values: CDR1 LGHDT, CDR2 YNNKEL (reference sequence). With 1 base clipped from V and 7 bases from J, the junction kept 9 bases outside the gene matches. The CDR3 has 16 residues. CDR3 bases: TGTGCCAGCAGCCAAGTAACTAGCGGAATTTTGAATGAGCAGTTCTTC. Translating gives CASSQVTSGILNEQFF.

The chain joins TRBV2 to TRBJ2-2; 13 bases fit TRBD2. CDR3 length: 16 residues. The germline V gene encodes CDR1 SNHLY and CDR2 FYNNEI. After removal of 6 bases from V and 4 bases from J, the junction contained 5 bases not matched to a gene. CDR3 in amino acids: CASRPGLAGVTGELFF. In nucleotides, the CDR3 is TGTGCCAGCAGGCCCGGACTAGCGGGAGTCACCGGGGAGCTGTTTTTT.

V gene TRBV7-3 combines with J gene TRBJ2-2, with a tentative D call TRBD1 (6 bases). Germline assignment: CDR1 SGHTA and CDR2 FQGTGA. Trimming took 6 bases from V and 0 from J, leaving 11 bases between them. This CDR3 is 15 amino acids long. CDR3 bases: TGTGCCAGCAGTCCGGACAGCCCGAACACCGGGGAGCTGTTTTTT. Translated: CASSPDSPNTGELFF. The complete variable domain, with remaining parts taken from reference TRBV7-3 and TRBJ2-2, reads GAGVSQTPSNKVTEKGKYVELRCDPISGHTALYWYRQSLGQGPEFLIYFQGTGAADDSGLPNDRFFAVRPEGSVSTLKIQRTERGDSAVYLCASSPDSPNTGELFFGEGSRLTVL.

The CDR3 loop reads CASSPTENIQYF. The CDR3 DNA reads as TGTGCCAGCTCACCAACGGAAAACATTCAGTACTTC. J is TRBJ2-4 and V is TRBV18, with D uncertain. Trimming cost V 2 bases and J 5 bases, with 4 bases left between them. The germline gives CDR1 KGHSH, CDR2 LQKENI. The CDR3 covers 12 residues.

The J gene is TRBJ1-1, the V gene TRBV28, with 7 bases identical to TRBD1. CDR3 length: 13 residues. Germline trimming cut 7 bases from V and 4 bases from J; bases unmatched to any gene: 6. Germline V gene lookup returns CDR1 MDHEN and CDR2 SYDVKM. The CDR3 DNA is TGTGCCAGCACCGAGAGGGGGCGCACTGAAGCTTTCTTT. It specifies CASTERGRTEAFF.